One sample yielded the 23 T cell receptor beta chains listed below, sequenced in a study of blood T cell repertoires in COVID-19. Measured with immunoSEQ multiplex PCR; TCRdb has only the in-frame clones, and not every one. The sample consists of about 210,000 clones, more than 75% of them appearing once. Material: peripheral blood. The receptors come from a middle-aged woman with acute or convalescent COVID-19.

The chain is built from TRBV9 and TRBJ1-2; 7 bases line up with TRBD1. The V gene's germline CDR1 is SGDLS and CDR2 YYNGEE. J lost 4 bases, V lost 4 bases, and 10 bases had no gene match. This CDR3 contains 15 residues. The CDR3 region is CASSPKPGTVYGYTF. The CDR3 coding sequence is TGTGCCAGCAGCCCTAAACCCGGGACAGTCTATGGCTACACCTTC. Supplemented by reference TRBV9 and TRBJ1-2, the full variable domain reads DSGVTQTPKHLITATGQRVTLRCSPRSGDLSVYWYQQSLDQGLQFLIQYYNGEERAKGNILERFSAQQFPDLHSELNLSSLELGDSALYFCASSPKPGTVYGYTFGSGTRLTVV.

The J gene is TRBJ1-1, the V gene TRBV5-1; 7 nucleotides match TRBD1. This CDR3 is 14 amino acids long. The germline V gene has CDR1 SGHRS and CDR2 YFSETQ. V was pared by 1 base and J by 5 bases, with 5 bases of the junction left unmatched. The CDR3 loop reads CASSLLQGSTEAFF. In nucleotides, the CDR3 is TGCGCCAGCAGCTTGCTACAGGGGAGTACTGAAGCTTTCTTT.

The CDR3 protein is CASSRYRGSEQYF. The CDR3, as DNA: TGTGCCAGCAGCAGATACCGGGGGAGCGAGCAGTACTTC. The V gene is TRBV7-2, the J gene TRBJ2-7, with TRBD2 as a possible D gene (6 bases). This CDR3 region has 13 residues. Trimming pared 5 bases from V and 6 bases from J, leaving 14 bases between. The germline gives CDR1 SGHTA, CDR2 FQGNSA.

The rearrangement joins TRBV5-6 to TRBJ1-1; 11 positions match TRBD1. The V segment lost 3 bases and the J segment 3 bases; nucleotides outside the gene matches: 4. The CDR3 consists of 15 residues. Per the germline V gene, CDR1 is SGHDT and CDR2 is YYEEEE. DNA for the CDR3: TGTGCCAGCAGCTGGGGGACAGGGGGAGACACTGAAGCTTTCTTT. Protein sequence: CASSWGTGGDTEAFF.

This clone was picked up a small number of times. The chain carries TRBV24-1 and TRBJ2-7; a possible D gene is TRBD2 (6 bases). CDR3 size: 17 residues. Germline V CDR1 and CDR2: KGHDR, SFDVKD. Trimming pared 0 bases from V and 5 bases from J, leaving 19 bases between. The CDR3 DNA reads TGTGCCACCAGTGATTTGAGGGCCGGGACGGGAGTCCACGAGCAGTACTTC. The encoded protein is CATSDLRAGTGVHEQYF.

The rearrangement joins TRBV19 to TRBJ2-1; possibly TRBD1 for D (6 bases). The V end was cut by 7 bases, the J end by 11 bases, with 12 bases between. Germline values: CDR1 LNHDA, CDR2 SQIVND (reference sequence). The CDR3 runs 11 residues. As DNA, the CDR3 is TGTGCCAGTACTCAGGGGCGAAAGCAGTTCTTC. Translation gives CASTQGRKQFF.

V usage is TRBV19 and J usage is TRBJ2-2; 11 bases align to TRBD2. Germline CDR1 reads LNHDA; CDR2 reads SQIVND (reference sequence). The CDR3 runs 17 residues. Trimming took 7 bases from V and 5 from J; bases not matched to a gene: 12. DNA for the CDR3: TGTGCCAGTACCTCGCGACTAGCGGGGTCCTATACCGGGGAGCTGTTTTTT. Translating gives CASTSRLAGSYTGELFF.

The chain joins TRBV5-1 to TRBJ2-7; D possibly corresponds to TRBD1 (6 bases). The CDR3 covers 14 residues. The V and J ends lost 4 bases and 3 bases respectively, with 14 bases between them. Germline assignment: CDR1 SGHRS and CDR2 YFSETQ. The DNA for the CDR3 is TGCGCCAGCAGCGGTGGGCAACAGGGCTACGAGCAGTACTTC. Encoded protein: CASSGGQQGYEQYF.

The sample holds a few counts of this clone. This rearrangement joins TRBV4-3 to TRBJ1-6, with D hard to call. The germline CDR1 and CDR2 sequences are LGHNA and YSLEER. The CDR3 extends over 16 amino acids. Trimming left V 0 bases short and J 10 bases short, with 16 bases between. CDR3 coding DNA: TGCGCCAGCAGCCAAGACCTCTACTCCCCGGGATCACCCCTCCACTTT. The encoded protein is CASSQDLYSPGSPLHF.

The CDR3 is CASRQPAGEAFF. For the CDR3, the DNA is TGTGCCAGCCGTCAACCGGCAGGGGAAGCTTTCTTT. The chain recombines TRBV6-1 with TRBJ1-1; possible D gene TRBD1, 5 bases. CDR3 length: 12 amino acids. Germline V gene data show CDR1 as MNHNS and CDR2 as SASEGT. V was pared by 8 bases and J by 8 bases, with 15 bases between.

This chain connects TRBV9 to TRBJ2-1, with a possible D match to TRBD1 (5 bases). The V and J ends lost 4 bases and 8 bases respectively, with 19 bases between them. Germline CDR1 and CDR2: SGDLS and YYNGEE. This CDR3 is 15 amino acids long. The CDR3 sequence is CASSKYPRAIDEQFF. Here the CDR3 DNA reads TGTGCCAGCAGCAAGTACCCCAGGGCCATCGATGAGCAGTTCTTC.

This clone has only one observation. J is TRBJ1-4 and V is TRBV19; D gene uncertain. V was trimmed by 4 bases and J by 4 bases, leaving 7 bases between them. The V gene's germline CDR1 is LNHDA and CDR2 SQIVND (reference sequence). The CDR3 is 13 amino acids. CDR3 coding DNA: TGTGCCAGTAGTAATCCCTTTAATGAAAAACTGTTTTTT. Amino acid sequence: CASSNPFNEKLFF.

This sequence joins TRBV27 and TRBJ1-5; 8 nucleotides agree with TRBD1. This CDR3 has 14 residues. Germline V gives CDR1 MNHEY, CDR2 SMNVEV (reference sequence). Losses at the gene ends were 5 bases for V and 5 bases for J; bases not matched to a gene: 5. The CDR3 reads CASSPTGVYQPQHF. DNA of the CDR3: TGTGCCAGCAGTCCGACAGGGGTGTATCAGCCCCAGCATTTT.

This clone occurred a few times. This chain joins TRBV15 and TRBJ2-2; the match to TRBD2 covers 11 bases. Germline CDR1 reads LNHNV; CDR2 reads YYDKDF (reference sequence). The CDR3 covers 22 residues. V lost 5 bases to trimming and J lost 0 bases; unmatched junction nucleotides: 20. Here the CDR3 DNA reads TGTGCCACCAGCGCCCACCAGAAAGACTTGGGACTAGCGGAGGCGAACACCGGGGAGCTGTTTTTT. Its protein product is CATSAHQKDLGLAEANTGELFF.

The chain has TRBV10-1 and TRBJ1-1; D is unresolved. From germline, CDR1 is WNHNN and CDR2 SYGVQD (reference sequence). Trimming cost V 6 bases and J 0 bases, with 8 bases left between them. This CDR3 contains 13 residues. For the CDR3, the DNA is TGCGCCAGCAGCGGTTCCCTGAACACTGAAGCTTTCTTT. Its translation is CASSGSLNTEAFF.

The chain recombines TRBV11-2 with TRBJ2-7, with TRBD2 matching 13 bases. J lost 6 bases, V lost 1 base, and 6 bases had no gene match. Germline V CDR1 and CDR2: SGHAT, FQNNGV. The CDR3 totals 16 residues. In DNA, the CDR3 is TGTGCCAGCAGCTTAGGTAGACTAGCGGGAGGAGGCGAGCAGTACTTC. Protein: CASSLGRLAGGGEQYF.

The chain combines TRBV4-1 with TRBJ2-7; no clear D. Germline V CDR1 and CDR2: MGHRA, YSYEKL. CDR3 length equals 14 residues. With 1 base removed from V and 1 base from J, the gap between germline ends came to 8 bases. The CDR3 DNA reads TGCGCCAGCAGCCAAGTCCCACTTTCCTACGAGCAGTACTTC. It translates to CASSQVPLSYEQYF.

The rearrangement joins TRBV15 to TRBJ2-5; 7 bases match TRBD1. This CDR3 has 15 amino acids. The V gene's germline CDR1 is LNHNV and CDR2 YYDKDF (reference sequence). Germline trimming cut 0 bases from V and 2 bases from J; bases unmatched to any gene: 3. This CDR3 is CATSRDSGQQETQYF. CDR3 DNA sequence: TGTGCCACCAGCAGAGATTCGGGACAGCAAGAGACCCAGTACTTC.

The J gene is TRBJ1-3, the V gene TRBV5-4, with a weak D call TRBD1 (5 bases). Trimming pared 1 base from V and 6 bases from J, leaving 17 bases between. This CDR3 region has 16 residues. Germline CDR1 SGHNT, CDR2 YYREEE (reference sequence). Here the CDR3 DNA reads TGTGCCAGCAGCTTGTATCGGGGACTGTACGAAAACACCATATATTTT. It codes for CASSLYRGLYENTIYF.

Only one count was recorded for this clone. The rearrangement uses TRBV11-3 and TRBJ1-1, with 7 bases fitting TRBD1. J lost 4 bases, V lost 3 bases, and 2 bases had no gene match. CDR1 is SGHNT, CDR2 YENEEA, per germline. This CDR3 region has 13 residues. In DNA form, the CDR3 reads TGTGCCAGCAGCTTCAGGGGGGTCACTGAAGCTTTCTTT. Translating it yields CASSFRGVTEAFF.

This chain connects TRBV14 to TRBJ1-4; 7 bases match TRBD1. CDR3 size: 17 residues. The trim removed 1 base at V and 3 bases at J, leaving 8 bases unmatched. From germline, CDR1 is SGHDN and CDR2 FVKESK. Here the CDR3 DNA reads TGTGCCAGCAGCCAAGTTCCCAGGGGGGTGTCTAATGAAAAACTGTTTTTT. Translating gives CASSQVPRGVSNEKLFF.

This clone has only one observation. V is TRBV30 and J is TRBJ1-6, with 8 bases matching TRBD1. The CDR3 loop spans 15 amino acids. CDR1 GTSNPN and CDR2 SVGIG come from the germline V gene (reference sequence). CDR3 region: CAGGSGTGNNSPLHF. DNA for the CDR3: TGTGCTGGGGGATCCGGGACAGGCAATAATTCACCCCTCCACTTT.

The gene calls are TRBV3-1 (or the pseudogene TRBV3-2) and TRBJ2-4, with 8 bases that match TRBD1. The V and J ends lost 1 base and 3 bases, in that order; junction bases with no gene match: 11. Germline-derived CDR1 and CDR2 are LGHDT and YNNKEL (reference sequence). The CDR3 sequence is 18 residues long. The CDR3 nucleotides read TGTGCCAGCAGCCAAGCCGCCCCGGGACAGGCCTTCAAAAACATTCAGTACTTC. Protein sequence: CASSQAAPGQAFKNIQYF.